The next 25 T cell receptor beta chains were all read from a single sample in a study of blood T cell repertoires in COVID-19. Sequencing used immunoSEQ multiplex PCR; TCRdb keeps in-frame clones, though not all of them. The sample yields hundreds of thousands of clones, 90% seen once. The sample consisted of PBMCs or T cells enriched from blood (not recorded which). The receptors were sampled from a woman under 30 with acute COVID-19.

This clone appeared a single time. The V call is TRBV13, the J call TRBJ2-7, with TRBD2 identical over 9 bases. The CDR3 covers 14 residues. CDR1 and CDR2 from the germline V gene are PRHDT and FYEKMQ (reference sequence). The V gene end was trimmed by 4 bases and the J gene end by 4 bases; junction bases not matched to a gene: 5. The CDR3 loop is CASSSGLASYEQYF. The CDR3 bases are TGTGCCAGCAGCTCGGGACTAGCCAGTTACGAGCAGTACTTC.

V usage is TRBV30 and J usage is TRBJ2-2, with TRBD1 as a possible D gene (6 bases). This CDR3 is 12 amino acids long. CDR1 GTSNPN and CDR2 SVGIG come from the germline V gene (reference sequence). Trimming took off 3 bases at V and 7 bases at J, with 9 bases between the two ends. The CDR3 DNA sequence: TGTGCCTGGAGGGGGGCGAGCGGGGAGCTGTTTTTT. Translated: CAWRGASGELFF.

This clone appeared once. The CDR3 coding sequence is TGTGCCAGCAGTTTATCAGACAGGGGCCCTACTTATGGCTACACCTTC. As protein: CASSLSDRGPTYGYTF. The rearrangement links TRBV27 to TRBJ1-2; 8 bases map to TRBD1. Germline assignment: CDR1 MNHEY and CDR2 SMNVEV (reference sequence). The CDR3 totals 16 residues. V was clipped by 0 bases and J by 5 bases; unmatched bases: 8.

This clone was recorded a few times. This chain joins TRBV4-2 and TRBJ1-2; 7 bases are a match to TRBD1. V lost 1 base to trimming and J lost 5 bases; unmatched junction nucleotides: 4. Germline values: CDR1 LGHNA, CDR2 YNFKEQ. The CDR3 consists of 14 residues. The CDR3: CASSQGQGVYGYTF. As DNA, the CDR3 is TGTGCCAGCAGCCAAGGACAGGGAGTATATGGCTACACCTTC.

The chain employs TRBV5-1 and TRBJ1-1, with 7 nucleotides matching TRBD1. CDR1 and CDR2 from the germline V gene are SGHRS and YFSETQ. V gave up 4 bases and J gave up 4 bases; unmatched junction bases: 10. The CDR3 is made up of 15 amino acids. The CDR3 loop is CASSLRTQGGTEAFF. The CDR3, as DNA: TGCGCCAGCAGCCTCCGGACCCAGGGGGGCACTGAAGCTTTCTTT.

The chain combines TRBV7-2 with TRBJ2-3; D is undetermined. Germline lookup yields CDR1 SGHTA and CDR2 FQGNSA. The V gene lost 6 bases and the J gene lost 4 bases, with 8 bases spanning the gap. The CDR3 runs 12 residues. The CDR3 sequence is CASRFSSDTQYF. Here the CDR3 DNA reads TGTGCCAGCAGATTTAGTTCAGATACGCAGTATTTT.

The chain couples TRBV5-1 to TRBJ2-7; unclear D gene. This CDR3 is 15 amino acids long. The germline CDR1 and CDR2 sequences are SGHRS and YFSETQ. Trimming pared 2 bases from V and 0 bases from J, leaving 12 bases between. The CDR3, as DNA: TGCGCCAGCAGCTTAGGCAGGCGAAACTCCTACGAGCAGTACTTC. Translating gives CASSLGRRNSYEQYF.

This sequence joins TRBV27 and TRBJ2-5, with 7 bases that match TRBD2. Germline V lookup: CDR1 MNHEY, CDR2 SMNVEV (reference sequence). This CDR3 is 14 amino acids long. V trimming: 7 bases; J trimming: 5 bases; junction bases outside the gene matches: 10. CDR3 nucleotide sequence: TGTGCCAGCACCCCACTGACTAGCAGGGAGACCCAGTACTTC. It translates to CASTPLTSRETQYF.

The rearrangement links TRBV19 to TRBJ2-5; the match to TRBD2 covers 8 bases. The germline CDR1 and CDR2 sequences are LNHDA and SQIVND (reference sequence). The CDR3 sequence is 16 residues long. The J segment lost 5 bases and the V segment lost 6 bases, leaving 14 bases of the junction unmatched. For the CDR3, the DNA is TGTGCCAGTAGACCGGGGGACGGGAGGGCCAGCGAGACCCAGTACTTC. Translated: CASRPGDGRASETQYF.

The chain combines TRBV5-1 with TRBJ2-3; 12 bases align to TRBD2. Trimming at V came to 5 bases and at J to 4 bases, leaving 8 bases not matched to a gene. Germline CDR1 is SGHRS and CDR2 is YFSETQ. There are 16 residues in the CDR3. CDR3 in amino acids: CASSPTGTSGSDTQYF. In nucleotides, the CDR3 is TGCGCCAGCAGTCCTACCGGGACTAGCGGGTCAGATACGCAGTATTTT.

This clone has more than one count but fewer than ten. The chain carries TRBV5-1 and TRBJ2-2, with TRBD2 matching 15 bases. This CDR3 has 20 residues. Germline V gene sequence: CDR1 SGHRS, CDR2 YFSETQ. The junction had 16 bases not matched to a gene; V was cut back by 4 bases and J by 6 bases. CDR3 protein: CASSPNPGLAGGPGPGELFF. CDR3 bases: TGCGCCAGCAGCCCTAACCCCGGACTAGCGGGAGGGCCAGGGCCCGGGGAGCTGTTTTTT.

CDR3 amino acids: CATRQGGYYEQYF. CDR3 DNA: TGTGCCACCAGACAGGGCGGTTACTACGAGCAGTACTTC. The chain uses TRBV15 and TRBJ2-7; tentatively, D is TRBD1 (6 bases). V lost 6 bases, J lost 3 bases, and 12 bases lay in between. The CDR3 covers 13 residues. Germline-derived CDR1 and CDR2 are LNHNV and YYDKDF (reference sequence).

The chain combines TRBV7-9 with TRBJ1-5; 7 bases are shared with TRBD1. This CDR3 comprises 14 residues. In germline, CDR1 is SEHNR, CDR2 FQNEAQ (reference sequence). The V gene end was trimmed by 4 bases and the J gene end by 3 bases; junction bases not matched to a gene: 3. This CDR3 is CASSYGTDNQPQHF. The CDR3 nucleotides read TGTGCCAGCAGCTACGGGACAGACAATCAGCCCCAGCATTTT.

The chain recombines TRBV7-9 with TRBJ1-2, with D unresolved. This CDR3 has 14 amino acids. The ends were cut back, 1 base at V and 8 bases at J, with 14 bases in the middle. Germline-derived CDR1 and CDR2 are SEHNR and FQNEAQ (reference sequence). CDR3 amino acids: CASSLVEGIFGYTF. The CDR3 nucleotides read TGTGCCAGCAGCTTAGTGGAGGGAATTTTCGGCTACACCTTC.

The CDR3 coding sequence is TGCGCCAGCAGCCAAGGGGCCTACGGAAACCAAGAGACCCAGTACTTC. It codes for CASSQGAYGNQETQYF. The rearrangement links TRBV4-3 to TRBJ2-5; D gene unclear. Germline V gene data show CDR1 as LGHNA and CDR2 as YSLEER. V lost 1 base and J lost 0, with 12 bases in between. CDR3 length equals 16 residues.

This clone came up a few times. V and J are TRBV28 and TRBJ1-6; TRBD1 aligns across 7 bases. This CDR3 region has 17 residues. Germline loops: CDR1 MDHEN, CDR2 SYDVKM. The V gene end was trimmed by 6 bases and the J gene end by 0 bases; junction bases not matched to a gene: 8. CDR3 in DNA: TGTGCCAGCAGGAGGACAGGCGTTAGCTCCTATAATTCACCCCTCCACTTT. This gives the protein CASRRTGVSSYNSPLHF.

The chain uses TRBV19 and TRBJ1-5; D might be TRBD1 (6 bases). The CDR3 extends over 15 amino acids. Germline V gene lookup returns CDR1 LNHDA and CDR2 SQIVND (reference sequence). The V end was cut by 2 bases, the J end by 1 base, with 9 bases between. The CDR3 here is CASSITGSSNQPQHF. CDR3 in DNA: TGTGCCAGTAGTATAACAGGGTCAAGCAATCAGCCCCAGCATTTT. Complete variable domain (other parts from reference TRBV19 and TRBJ1-5): DGGITQSPKYLFRKEGQNVTLSCEQNLNHDAMYWYRQDPGQGLRLIYYSQIVNDFQKGDIAEGYSVSREKKESFPLTVTSAQKNPTAFYLCASSITGSSNQPQHFGDGTRLSIL.

This chain uses TRBV4-2 with TRBJ2-3; TRBD1 matches at 11 bases. After removal of 4 bases from V and 1 base from J, the junction contained 13 bases not matched to a gene. Germline CDR1 is LGHNA and CDR2 is YNFKEQ. The CDR3 runs to 19 residues. The CDR3 is CASSRTPGQGVRGTDTQYF. For the CDR3, the DNA is TGTGCCAGCAGCCGAACCCCGGGACAGGGGGTTCGGGGCACAGATACGCAGTATTTT.

The chain uses TRBV5-1 and TRBJ1-1; 8 nucleotides agree with TRBD1. V lost 3 bases and J lost 4; bases outside the gene matches: 5. The germline V gene has CDR1 SGHRS and CDR2 YFSETQ. The CDR3 is 14 residues long. CDR3 sequence reads: CASSWIDRGTEAFF. The CDR3 DNA sequence: TGCGCCAGCAGCTGGATCGACAGGGGCACTGAAGCTTTCTTT. Together with reference TRBV5-1 and TRBJ1-1, the CDR3 gives the full variable domain: KAGVTQTPRYLIKTRGQQVTLSCSPISGHRSVSWYQQTPGQGLQFLFEYFSETQRNKGNFPGRFSGRQFSNSRSEMNVSTLELGDSALYLCASSWIDRGTEAFFGQGTRLTVV.

This CDR3 is CASSLGGSMNGEQFF. CDR3 in DNA: TGTGCCAGCAGCTTAGGAGGGAGTATGAATGGTGAGCAGTTCTTC. This chain uses TRBV7-3 with TRBJ2-1; weak D call: TRBD2 (6 bases). Deletions cut 2 bases from V and 9 bases from J, with 17 bases between. This CDR3 region has 15 residues. The germline V gene has CDR1 SGHTA and CDR2 FQGTGA.

V gene TRBV6-5 combines with J gene TRBJ2-3; no clear D gene. CDR1 is MNHEY and CDR2 is SVGAGI in the germline V gene. This CDR3 comprises 12 residues. Trimming took 5 bases from V and 2 from J, leaving 5 bases between them. Written as DNA, the CDR3 is TGTGCCAGCAGTCAATCCACAGATACGCAGTATTTT. Its translation: CASSQSTDTQYF.

The chain recombines TRBV19 with TRBJ1-2; TRBD1 matches 9 bases. This CDR3 has 16 amino acids. The V and J ends lost 2 bases and 6 bases, in that order; junction bases with no gene match: 10. The germline CDR1 and CDR2 sequences are LNHDA and SQIVND (reference sequence). The CDR3 spells CASSISGIQGADGYTF. The CDR3 nucleotides read TGTGCCAGTAGTATATCGGGAATACAGGGGGCAGATGGCTACACCTTC.

This clone occurred once. The germline gene is not matched at one end of the junction; a read error may be the cause. V gene TRBV5-6 combines with J gene TRBJ2-7; 11 bases agree with TRBD2. This CDR3 spans 14 amino acids. In germline, CDR1 is SGHDT, CDR2 YYEEEE. CDR3 DNA: TGTGCCAGCAGCTCCTTTGAGGGACTAGCGGCTGCAGTCTTC. It translates to CASSSFEGLAAAVF.

This sequence joins TRBV5-6 and TRBJ1-4, with 7 bases lining up with TRBD1. In germline, CDR1 is SGHDT, CDR2 YYEEEE. V gave up 4 bases and J gave up 8 bases; unmatched junction bases: 11. The CDR3 is 15 amino acids. The chain's CDR3 is CASSHTGTAGEKLFF. The CDR3 nucleotides read TGTGCCAGCAGCCACACCGGGACAGCAGGCGAAAAACTGTTTTTT.

The chain is built from TRBV28 and TRBJ1-1, with TRBD1 as a possible D gene (5 bases). Germline V gene data show CDR1 as MDHEN and CDR2 as SYDVKM. This CDR3 contains 15 residues. V gave up 6 bases and J gave up 11 bases, with 25 bases separating them. CDR3 amino acids: CASREAGLETLRAFF. The CDR3 DNA sequence: TGTGCCAGCAGGGAAGCAGGGCTTGAAACCCTAAGGGCTTTCTTT.